These T cell receptor beta chains were read from a single sample in a study of PD-1 blockade in classical Hodgkin lymphoma. Assay used: immunoSEQ multiplex PCR; TCRdb lists only in-frame clones, some missing. The table shows over 10,000 clones, with around 90% occurring only once. The starting material was peripheral blood mononuclear cells (PBMCs), obtained at baseline. The receptors shown here come from a human donor with classical Hodgkin lymphoma. The CDR3 runs from the conserved cysteine through the conserved F or W. A D gene is named only where the DNA matches it firmly. Size values are once, few and many counts, or a class for expanded clones, and some rows have none.

V	J	size	D	DNA	CDR3
TRBV6-6	TRBJ2-7	-	-	TGTGCCAGCAGCCTGGGGAGCGAGCAGTACTTC	CASSLGSEQYF
TRBV7-6	TRBJ1-5	-	-	TGTGCCAGCAGCCCCCGCGGGGGAGAGGGTCAGCCCCAGCATTTT	CASSPRGGEGQPQHF
TRBV9	TRBJ2-3	-	TRBD1	TGTGCCAGCAGCCCCAGGGACAGCGTAGGGACAGATACGCAGTATTTT	CASSPRDSVGTDTQYF
TRBV7-7	TRBJ2-2	few	TRBD1	TGTGCTAGCAGCTTGGGACAGATGAACACCGGGGAGCTGTTTTTT	CASSLGQMNTGELFF
TRBV30	TRBJ1-3	-	-	TGTGCCTGGGGGGGAGGGACATCTGGAAACACCATATATTTT	CAWGGGTSGNTIYF
TRBV19	TRBJ1-6	-	TRBD1	TGTGCCAGTAGTACTCCACAGGGGATTATCTATAATTCACCCCTCCACTTT	CASSTPQGIIYNSPLHF
TRBV9	TRBJ1-3	once	-	TGTGCCAGCAGCGTGAGGGGTTATGAGGGGGTAGGAACTGGAAACACCATATATTTT	CASSVRGYEGVGTGNTIYF
TRBV6-1	TRBJ2-7	-	TRBD1	TGTGCCAGCAGTGAGATAGGGACAGGGAGCTCCTACGAGCAGTACTTC	CASSEIGTGSSYEQYF
TRBV23-1	TRBJ2-2	-	TRBD2	TGCGCCAGCACCCTCTCTACGACGGGACTAGCGGGAGGGCCGAGTACCGGGGAGCTGTTTTTT	CASTLSTTGLAGGPSTGELFF
TRBV6-1	TRBJ2-2	-	-	TGTGCCAGCAGGACCGAAGATTTCACCGGGGAGCTGTTTTTT	CASRTEDFTGELFF
TRBV5-1	TRBJ2-5	once	TRBD2	TGCGCCAGCAGCTCAGGGGCGGGGGGGACTCAAGAGACCCAGTACTTC	CASSSGAGGTQETQYF
TRBV14	TRBJ2-3	-	TRBD2	TGTGCCACCCTTGCCTTTCCAGCGGGGGAACCCACAGATACGCAGTATTTT	CATLAFPAGEPTDTQYF
TRBV5-8	TRBJ2-3	-	-	TGTGCCAGCAGCTTGGAGAGGTATACGCAGTATTTT	CASSLERYTQYF
TRBV19	TRBJ2-2	-	-	TGTGCCAGTAGTATGGTGGAAGCGAACACCGGGGAGCTGTTTTTT	CASSMVEANTGELFF
TRBV11-3	TRBJ2-5	-	-	TGTGCCAGCAGCTTAGTCAGGACTTCAAAGACCCAGTACTTC	CASSLVRTSKTQYF
TRBV30	TRBJ2-1	-	-	TGTGCCTGGGTACCGACAGAGATCTCCTACAATGAGCAGTTCTTC	CAWVPTEISYNEQFF
TRBV5-6	TRBJ2-7	once	-	TGTGCCAGCAGCTTTGGAGGTAGCTCCTACGAGCAGTACTTC	CASSFGGSSYEQYF
TRBV30	TRBJ2-3	-	TRBD2	TGTGCCTGGAGTGTTAGCAGCGGGGGGGCTACAGATACGCAGTATTTT	CAWSVSSGGATDTQYF
TRBV12-5	TRBJ2-1	once	-	TGTGCTAGTGGTTTGGTAAGGGGGGCGGGGCGGGCCAATGAGCAGTTCTTC	CASGLVRGAGRANEQFF
TRBV28	TRBJ2-5	-	TRBD2	TGTGCCAGCAGTTTACTAGCGGGAGGGCAAGAGACCCAGTACTTC	CASSLLAGGQETQYF
TRBV27	TRBJ2-7	-	TRBD1	TGTGCCAGCAGCCCGACGGGACAGGGGGCCCCATACGAGCAGTACTTC	CASSPTGQGAPYEQYF
TRBV19	TRBJ1-5	-	TRBD1	TGTGCCAGTAGTATAGGTGGACAGGGGGCCCAGCCCCAGCATTTT	CASSIGGQGAQPQHF
TRBV5-1	TRBJ2-3	-	-	TGCGCCAGCAGCCAGGGCCAGGGACATAGCACAGATACGCAGTATTTT	CASSQGQGHSTDTQYF
TRBV6-6	TRBJ1-1	-	TRBD1	TGTGCCAGCAGTAAGAGGCAGGGGGGGAATACTGAAGCTTTCTTT	CASSKRQGGNTEAFF